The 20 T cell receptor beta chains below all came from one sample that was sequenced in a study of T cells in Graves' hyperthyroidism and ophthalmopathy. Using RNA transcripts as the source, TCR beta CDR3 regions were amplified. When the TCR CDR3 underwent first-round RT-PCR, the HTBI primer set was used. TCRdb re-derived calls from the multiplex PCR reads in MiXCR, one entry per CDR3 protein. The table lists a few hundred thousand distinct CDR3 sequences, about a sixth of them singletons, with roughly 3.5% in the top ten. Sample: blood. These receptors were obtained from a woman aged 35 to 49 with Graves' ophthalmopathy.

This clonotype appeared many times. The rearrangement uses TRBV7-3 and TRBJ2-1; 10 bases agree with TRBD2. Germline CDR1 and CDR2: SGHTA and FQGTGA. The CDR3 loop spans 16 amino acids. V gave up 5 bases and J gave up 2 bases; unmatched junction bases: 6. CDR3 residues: CASSKRGGITYNEQFF. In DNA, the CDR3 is TGTGCCAGCAGCAAGCGGGGGGGCATCACCTACAATGAGCAGTTCTTC.

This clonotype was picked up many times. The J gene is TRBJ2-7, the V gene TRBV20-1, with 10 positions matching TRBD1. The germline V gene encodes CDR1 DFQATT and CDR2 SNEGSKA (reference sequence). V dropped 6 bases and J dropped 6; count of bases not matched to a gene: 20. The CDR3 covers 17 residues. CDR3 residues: CSASLVLDRGLGSEQYF. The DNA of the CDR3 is TGCAGTGCATCGCTGGTCTTAGACAGGGGGCTAGGTTCCGAGCAGTACTTC.

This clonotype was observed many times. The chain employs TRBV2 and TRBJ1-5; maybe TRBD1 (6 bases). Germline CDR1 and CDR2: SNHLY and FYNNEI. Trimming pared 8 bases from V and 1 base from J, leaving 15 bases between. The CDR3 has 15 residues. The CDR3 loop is CASQSGRGSNQPQHF. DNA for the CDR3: TGTGCCAGCCAAAGTGGCAGGGGAAGCAATCAGCCCCAGCATTTT.

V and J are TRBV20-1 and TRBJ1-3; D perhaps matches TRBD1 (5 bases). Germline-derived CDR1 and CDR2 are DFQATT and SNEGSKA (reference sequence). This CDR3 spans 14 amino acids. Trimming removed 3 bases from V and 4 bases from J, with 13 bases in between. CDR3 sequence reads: CSARDSQGGNTIYF. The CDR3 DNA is TGCAGTGCTAGGGACTCCCAGGGAGGAAACACCATATATTTT.

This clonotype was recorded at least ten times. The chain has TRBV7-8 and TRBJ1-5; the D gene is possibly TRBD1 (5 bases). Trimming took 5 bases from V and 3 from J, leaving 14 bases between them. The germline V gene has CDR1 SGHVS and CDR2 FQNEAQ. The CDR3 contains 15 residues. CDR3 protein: CASSLRDGNNQPQHF. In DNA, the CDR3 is TGTGCCAGCAGCCTCCGGGACGGGAACAATCAGCCCCAGCATTTT.

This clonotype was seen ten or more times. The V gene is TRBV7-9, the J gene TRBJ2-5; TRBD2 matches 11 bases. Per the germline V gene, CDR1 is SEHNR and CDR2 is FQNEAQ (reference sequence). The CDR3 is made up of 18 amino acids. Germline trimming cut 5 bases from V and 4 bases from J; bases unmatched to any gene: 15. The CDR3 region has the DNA TGTGCCAGCAGCCCCCCCCGCGGAGTAGCGGGAGGGCGAGAGACCCAGTACTTC. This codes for CASSPPRGVAGGRETQYF.

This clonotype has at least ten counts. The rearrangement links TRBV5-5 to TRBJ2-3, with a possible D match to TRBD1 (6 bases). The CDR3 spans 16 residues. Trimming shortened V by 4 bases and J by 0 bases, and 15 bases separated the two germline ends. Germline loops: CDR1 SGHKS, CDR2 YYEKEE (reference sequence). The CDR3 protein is CASSAGVWQSTDTQYF. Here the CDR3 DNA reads TGTGCCAGCAGCGCAGGGGTTTGGCAGAGCACAGATACGCAGTATTTT.

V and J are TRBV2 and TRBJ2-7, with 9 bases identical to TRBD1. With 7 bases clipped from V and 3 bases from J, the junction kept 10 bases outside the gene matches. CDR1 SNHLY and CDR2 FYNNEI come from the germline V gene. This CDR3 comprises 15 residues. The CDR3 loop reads CASTEPGQGDYEQYF. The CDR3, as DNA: TGTGCCAGCACCGAACCGGGACAGGGAGACTACGAGCAGTACTTC.

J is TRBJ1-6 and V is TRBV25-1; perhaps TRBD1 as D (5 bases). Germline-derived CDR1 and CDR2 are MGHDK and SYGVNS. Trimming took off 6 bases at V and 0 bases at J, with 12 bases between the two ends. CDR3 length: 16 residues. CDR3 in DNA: TGTGCCAGCAGCGCTCTGGGGGTCTCCTATAATTCACCCCTCCACTTT. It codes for CASSALGVSYNSPLHF. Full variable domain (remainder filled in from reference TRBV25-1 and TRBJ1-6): EADIYQTPRYLVIGTGKKITLECSQTMGHDKMYWYQQDPGMELHLIHYSYGVNSTEKGDLSSESTVSRIRTEHFPLTLESARPSHTSQYLCASSALGVSYNSPLHFGNGTRLTVT.

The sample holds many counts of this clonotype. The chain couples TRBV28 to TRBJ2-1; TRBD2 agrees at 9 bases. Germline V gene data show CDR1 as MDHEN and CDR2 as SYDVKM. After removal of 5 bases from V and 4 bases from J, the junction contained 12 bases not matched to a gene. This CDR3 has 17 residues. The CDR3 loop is CASSPLGSGSSYNEQFF. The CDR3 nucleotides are TGTGCCAGCAGTCCCCTGGGTAGCGGGAGTAGTTACAATGAGCAGTTCTTC. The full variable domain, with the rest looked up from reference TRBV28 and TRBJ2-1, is DVKVTQSSRYLVKRTGEKVFLECVQDMDHENMFWYRQDPGLGLRLIYFSYDVKMKEKGDIPEGYSVSREKKERFSLILESASTNQTSMYLCASSPLGSGSSYNEQFFGPGTRLTVL.

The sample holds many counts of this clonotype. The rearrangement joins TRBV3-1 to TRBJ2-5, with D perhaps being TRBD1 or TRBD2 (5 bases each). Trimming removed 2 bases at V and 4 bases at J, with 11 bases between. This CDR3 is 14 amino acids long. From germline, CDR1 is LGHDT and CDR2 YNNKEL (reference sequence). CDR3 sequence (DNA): TGTGCCAGCAGCCAACGCCAGAGGGGAGAGACCCAGTACTTC. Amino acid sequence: CASSQRQRGETQYF.

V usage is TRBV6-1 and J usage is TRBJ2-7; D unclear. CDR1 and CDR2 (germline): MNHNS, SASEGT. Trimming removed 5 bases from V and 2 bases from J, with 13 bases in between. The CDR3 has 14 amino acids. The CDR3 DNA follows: TGTGCCAGCAGTATCTCCATGCAAGCCTACGAGCAGTACTTC. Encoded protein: CASSISMQAYEQYF.

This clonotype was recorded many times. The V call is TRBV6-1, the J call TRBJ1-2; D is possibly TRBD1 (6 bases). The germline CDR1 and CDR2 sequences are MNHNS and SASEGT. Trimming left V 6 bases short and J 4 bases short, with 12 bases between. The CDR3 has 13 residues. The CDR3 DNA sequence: TGTGCCAGCAGGAATATACAGGGCTATGGCTACACCTTC. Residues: CASRNIQGYGYTF.

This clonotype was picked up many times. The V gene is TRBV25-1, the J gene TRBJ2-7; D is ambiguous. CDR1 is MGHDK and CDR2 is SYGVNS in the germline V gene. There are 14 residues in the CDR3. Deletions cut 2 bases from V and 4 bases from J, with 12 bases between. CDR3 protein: CASSEARVPYEQYF. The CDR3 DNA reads TGTGCCAGCAGTGAAGCAAGGGTCCCTTACGAGCAGTACTTC.

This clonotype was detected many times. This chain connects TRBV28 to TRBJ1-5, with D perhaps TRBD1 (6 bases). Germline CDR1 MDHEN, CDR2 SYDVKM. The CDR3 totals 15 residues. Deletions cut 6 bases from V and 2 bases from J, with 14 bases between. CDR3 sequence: CASRAQGSGNQPQHF. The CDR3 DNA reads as TGTGCCAGCAGAGCCCAGGGGTCAGGCAATCAGCCCCAGCATTTT.

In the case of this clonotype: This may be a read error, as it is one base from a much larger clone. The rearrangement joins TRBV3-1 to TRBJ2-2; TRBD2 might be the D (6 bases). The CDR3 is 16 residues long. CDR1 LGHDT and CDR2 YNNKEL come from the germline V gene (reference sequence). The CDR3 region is CAGSQVWDSLTGELFF. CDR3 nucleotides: TGTGCCGGCAGCCAAGTATGGGACTCTCTCACCGGGGAGCTGTTTTTT.

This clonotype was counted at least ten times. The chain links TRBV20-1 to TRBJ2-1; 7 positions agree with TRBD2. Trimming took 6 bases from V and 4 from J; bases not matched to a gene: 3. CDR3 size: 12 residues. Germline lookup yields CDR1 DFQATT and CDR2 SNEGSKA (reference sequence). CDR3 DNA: TGCAGTGCCGGGACTACGTACAATGAGCAGTTCTTC. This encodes CSAGTTYNEQFF.

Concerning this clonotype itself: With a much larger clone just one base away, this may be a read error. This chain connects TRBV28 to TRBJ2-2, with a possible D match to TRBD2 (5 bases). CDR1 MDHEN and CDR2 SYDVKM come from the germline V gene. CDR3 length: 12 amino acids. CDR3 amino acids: CASITATGELLF. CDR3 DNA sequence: TGTGCCAGCATTACAGCGACCGGGGAGCTGCTTTTT.

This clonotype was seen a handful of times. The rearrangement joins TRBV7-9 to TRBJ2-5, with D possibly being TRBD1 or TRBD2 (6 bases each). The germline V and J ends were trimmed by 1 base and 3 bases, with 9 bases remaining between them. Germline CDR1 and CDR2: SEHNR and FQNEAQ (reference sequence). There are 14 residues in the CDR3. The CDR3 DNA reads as TGTGCCAGCAGCTTAGGGGGGGCGAAAGAGACCCAGTACTTC. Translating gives CASSLGGAKETQYF.

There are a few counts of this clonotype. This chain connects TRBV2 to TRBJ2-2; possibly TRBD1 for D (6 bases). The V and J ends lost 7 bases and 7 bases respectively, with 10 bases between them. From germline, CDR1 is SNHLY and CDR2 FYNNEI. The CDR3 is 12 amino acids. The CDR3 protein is CASTVGGGELFF. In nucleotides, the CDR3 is TGTGCCAGCACCGTAGGGGGCGGGGAGCTGTTTTTT. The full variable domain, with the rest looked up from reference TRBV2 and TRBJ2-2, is EPEVTQTPSHQVTQMGQEVILRCVPISNHLYFYWYRQILGQKVEFLVSFYNNEISEKSEIFDDQFSVERPDGSNFTLKIRSTKLEDSAMYFCASTVGGGELFFGEGSRLTVL.